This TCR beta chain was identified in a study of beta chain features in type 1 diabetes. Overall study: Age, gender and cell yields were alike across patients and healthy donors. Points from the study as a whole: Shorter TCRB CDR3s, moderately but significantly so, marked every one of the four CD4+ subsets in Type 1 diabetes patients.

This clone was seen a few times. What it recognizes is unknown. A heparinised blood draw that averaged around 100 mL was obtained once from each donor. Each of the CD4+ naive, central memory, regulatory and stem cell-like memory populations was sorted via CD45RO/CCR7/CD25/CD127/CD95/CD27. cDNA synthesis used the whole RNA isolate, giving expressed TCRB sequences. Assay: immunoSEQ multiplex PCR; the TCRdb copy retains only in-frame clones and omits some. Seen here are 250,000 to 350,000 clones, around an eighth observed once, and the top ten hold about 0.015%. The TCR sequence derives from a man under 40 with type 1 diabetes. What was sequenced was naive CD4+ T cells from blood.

CDR3 in DNA: TGTGCCAGCAGCTTGGAGGGGACAGGGGCAGAGAAGTTCTTC. Translated, it gives CASSLEGTGAEKFF. This chain uses TRBV5-4 with TRBJ2-1; 10 bases line up with TRBD1. The CDR3 totals 14 residues. Germline CDR1 and CDR2: SGHNT and YYREEE (reference sequence). The junction had 8 bases not matched to a gene; V was cut back by 0 bases and J by 14 bases. Complete variable domain (other parts from reference TRBV5-4 and TRBJ2-1): ETGVTQSPTHLIKTRGQQVTLRCSSQSGHNTVSWYQQALGQGPQFIFQYYREEENGRGNFPPRFSGLQFPNYSSELNVNALELDDSALYLCASSLEGTGAEKFFGPGTRLTVL.